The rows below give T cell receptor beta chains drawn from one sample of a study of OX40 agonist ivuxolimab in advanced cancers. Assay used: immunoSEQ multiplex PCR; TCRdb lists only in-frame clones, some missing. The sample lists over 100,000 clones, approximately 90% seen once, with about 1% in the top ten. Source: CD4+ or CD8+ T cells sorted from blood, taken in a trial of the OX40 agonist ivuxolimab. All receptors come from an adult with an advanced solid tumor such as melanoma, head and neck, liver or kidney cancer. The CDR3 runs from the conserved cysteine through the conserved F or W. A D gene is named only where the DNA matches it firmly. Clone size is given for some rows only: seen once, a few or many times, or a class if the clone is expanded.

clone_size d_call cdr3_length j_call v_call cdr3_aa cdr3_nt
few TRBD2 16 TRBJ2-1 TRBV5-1 CASSPVTSGSFNEQFF TGCGCCAGCAGCCCAGTGACTAGCGGGAGTTTCAATGAGCAGTTCTTC
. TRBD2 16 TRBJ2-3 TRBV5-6 CASSLPTSGSTDTQYF TGTGCCAGCAGCTTGCCCACTAGCGGGAGTACCGATACGCAGTATTTT
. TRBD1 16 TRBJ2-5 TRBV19 CASSIVGQGAKETQYF TGTGCCAGTAGTATAGTAGGACAGGGGGCGAAAGAGACCCAGTACTTC
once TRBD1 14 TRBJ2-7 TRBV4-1 CASSQAGQSYEQYF TGCGCCAGCAGCCAAGCGGGACAGTCCTACGAGCAGTACTTC
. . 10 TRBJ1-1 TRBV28 CASSHYDAFF TGTGCCAGCAGTCACTATGATGCTTTCTTT
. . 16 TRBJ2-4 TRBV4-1 CASSRTLGARMNIQYF TGCGCCAGCAGCCGAACGTTGGGGGCTCGAATGAACATTCAGTACTTC
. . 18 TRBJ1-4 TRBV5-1 CASSLTVVGGGTNEKLFF TGCGCCAGCAGCTTAACGGTTGTGGGGGGCGGCACTAATGAAAAACTGTTTTTT
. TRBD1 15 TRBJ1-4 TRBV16 CASSHLTGEDEKLFF TGTGCCAGCAGCCACCTCACAGGGGAGGATGAAAAACTGTTTTTT
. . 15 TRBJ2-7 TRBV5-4 CASSFYREVENEQYF TGTGCCAGCAGCTTTTACAGGGAGGTCGAAAACGAGCAGTACTTC
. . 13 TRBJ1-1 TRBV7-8 CASSLGEVTEAFF TGTGCCAGCAGCTTAGGGGAAGTCACTGAAGCTTTCTTT
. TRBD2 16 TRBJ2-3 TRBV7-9 CASSPETSGSTDTQYF TGTGCCAGCAGCCCTGAGACTAGCGGGAGCACAGATACGCAGTATTTT
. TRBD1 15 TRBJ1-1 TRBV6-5 CASSYGTGANTEAFF TGTGCCAGCAGTTACGGGACAGGGGCCAACACTGAAGCTTTCTTT
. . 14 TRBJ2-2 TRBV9 CASSVDGDTGELFF TGTGCCAGCAGCGTAGACGGGGACACCGGGGAGCTGTTTTTT
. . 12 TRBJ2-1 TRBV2 CASSEAGDSLFF TGTGCCAGCAGTGAAGCGGGAGATTCACTGTTCTTC
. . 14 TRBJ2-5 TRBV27 CASRHPPGAGTQYF TGTGCCAGCAGGCACCCCCCGGGGGCAGGGACCCAGTACTTC
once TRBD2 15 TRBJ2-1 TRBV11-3 CASSLSGLAGYEQFF TGTGCCAGCAGCTTATCGGGACTAGCGGGCTATGAGCAGTTCTTC
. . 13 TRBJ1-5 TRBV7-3 CASSRGVNQPQHF TGTGCCAGCAGCCGAGGGGTCAATCAGCCCCAGCATTTT
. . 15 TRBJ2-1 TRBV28 CASRAGSGEYNEQFF TGTGCCAGCAGGGCCGGGTCTGGAGAATACAATGAGCAGTTCTTC